These T cell receptor beta chains were read from a single sample in a study of T cell responses to AZD1222 COVID-19 vaccine. The repertoire was sequenced with immunoSEQ multiplex PCR; TCRdb's copy has only in-frame clones and lacks some. The sample lists roughly 99,000 clones, about 85% occurring once. The sample in question was peripheral blood, obtained on day 0 of AZD1222 vaccination. The receptor set was obtained from an adult in good health. Both conserved end residues are part of each CDR3. The order of the fields is V gene, D gene, CDR3 length, J gene, clone size, CDR3 DNA, CDR3 protein. The D gene is left open where the match is weak. The listing skips clone size in some rows; elsewhere it reads once, few, many or a size class.

>TRBV9|TRBD2|16|TRBJ2-1|.
TGTGCCAGCAGCGTAGAGGGAAGCGGGGGGGCATATGAGCAGTTCTTC
CASSVEGSGGAYEQFF
>TRBV7-2|.|16|TRBJ1-3|.
TGTGCCAGCAGCTTAAGGATCCCGGCACCTGGAAACACCATATATTTT
CASSLRIPAPGNTIYF
>TRBV7-2|.|18|TRBJ2-7|.
TGTGCCAGCAGCTTAGGCGTTCGAACAGGGCGCGGGGCCTACGAGCAGTACTTC
CASSLGVRTGRGAYEQYF
>TRBV5-4|.|14|TRBJ2-3|.
TGTGCCAGCAGCCTGCAGGGGAGCACAGATACGCAGTATTTT
CASSLQGSTDTQYF
>TRBV5-5|.|14|TRBJ2-7|.
TGTGCCAGCAGCTCACTTATTGGGTCCTACGAGCAGTACTTC
CASSSLIGSYEQYF
>TRBV25-1|.|13|TRBJ1-2|.
TGTGCCAGCAGTGAAACAGTTAACTATGGCTACACCTTC
CASSETVNYGYTF
>TRBV5-5|.|14|TRBJ1-5|once
TGTGCCAGCAGCTTTGAGGGGGAGGGTCAGCCCCAGCATTTT
CASSFEGEGQPQHF
>TRBV9|TRBD2|15|TRBJ2-1|.
TGTGCCAGCAGCGCTAGCGGTCTGTCAGGCAATGAGCAGTTCTTC
CASSASGLSGNEQFF
>TRBV15|TRBD1|17|TRBJ1-2|.
TGTGCCACCAGCAGAGATCGGACAGGGAGGTCTAACTATGGCTACACCTTC
CATSRDRTGRSNYGYTF
>TRBV12-3/TRBV12-4|.|13|TRBJ1-2|.
TGTGCCAGCAGCCAGGGAGGAGGCTATGGCTACACCTTC
CASSQGGGYGYTF
>TRBV6-1|.|13|TRBJ1-1|.
TGTGCCAGCAGTGAAGATGCCAGCCTTGAAGCTTTCTTT
CASSEDASLEAFF
>TRBV5-5|.|18|TRBJ1-2|.
TGTGCCAGCAGCTTGTCCGCGTTACAGGGTAGGGCTAACTATGGCTACACCTTC
CASSLSALQGRANYGYTF
>TRBV5-8|.|13|TRBJ2-2|.
TGTGCCAGCAGCTTGCTCGGTTCCGGGGAGCTGTTTTTT
CASSLLGSGELFF
>TRBV5-1|TRBD1|16|TRBJ1-1|.
TGCGCCAGCAGCGGGGGGACAGGGCCTATGAACACTGAAGCTTTCTTT
CASSGGTGPMNTEAFF
>TRBV29-1|.|13|TRBJ1-1|few
TGCAGCGAAACCCGGACAGAAAACACTGAAGCTTTCTTT
CSETRTENTEAFF
>TRBV19|.|14|TRBJ2-7|.
TGTGCCAGTAGTACTCGGGACCCGGGCTACGAGCAGTACTTC
CASSTRDPGYEQYF
>TRBV5-1|.|13|TRBJ2-7|.
TGCGCCAGCAGCTTTCGAGAGGCCTACGAGCAGTACTTC
CASSFREAYEQYF
>TRBV5-6|.|14|TRBJ2-3|.
TGTGCCAGCAGCTGGACAGACCCCACAGATACGCAGTATTTT
CASSWTDPTDTQYF
>TRBV4-1|.|14|TRBJ1-6|.
TGCGCCAGCAGCCAAGCCGGGACATATTCACCCCTCCACTTT
CASSQAGTYSPLHF
>TRBV7-2|TRBD1|16|TRBJ1-5|.
TGTGCCAGCAGTTATATGACAGGGGGGAGCAATCAGCCCCAGCATTTT
CASSYMTGGSNQPQHF
>TRBV6-2/TRBV6-3|.|13|TRBJ2-7|.
TGTGCCAGCAGTTACTCTTTAGAATACGAGCAGTACTTC
CASSYSLEYEQYF
>TRBV29-1|.|17|TRBJ1-1|.
TGCAGCGCATCGGTAGGGACGTTCGGCATGGGGAACACTGAAGCTTTCTTT
CSASVGTFGMGNTEAFF
>TRBV7-2|.|12|TRBJ2-7|.
TGTGCCAGCAGCCAGAGCTCCTACGAGCAGTACTTC
CASSQSSYEQYF
>TRBV7-9|.|19|TRBJ1-2|.
TGTGCCAGCAGCTTAGGAACCCGCACTCCCGATGAGATTCACTATGGCTACACCTTC
CASSLGTRTPDEIHYGYTF
>TRBV2|.|13|TRBJ2-7|.
TGTGCCAGTAAAGTCCGGGAGTCCTACGAGCAGTACTTC
CASKVRESYEQYF
>TRBV15|.|15|TRBJ1-2|.
TGTGCCACCAGCAGAGATCCTGAAGGGGGGTATGGCTACACCTTC
CATSRDPEGGYGYTF
>TRBV3-1/TRBV3-2|.|17|TRBJ1-6|.
TGTGCCAGCAGCCCGAGGCTTAGCGCGGGGGGCGATTCACCCCTCCACTTT
CASSPRLSAGGDSPLHF
>TRBV20-1|.|9|TRBJ1-2|.
TGCAGTCCTCTAGAGGGCTACACCTTC
CSPLEGYTF
>TRBV6-6|TRBD1|11|TRBJ1-2|.
TGTGCCAGTTGGACAGGGGCTGGCTACACCTTC
CASWTGAGYTF
>TRBV10-3|.|13|TRBJ2-3|.
TGTGCCATCGAGGGCTCGGGGACAGATACGCAGTATTTT
CAIEGSGTDTQYF
>TRBV30|.|13|TRBJ2-5|.
TGTGCCTGGAGTGTACCCAGCAGGGAGACCCAGTACTTC
CAWSVPSRETQYF
>TRBV7-9|TRBD1|13|TRBJ1-2|.
TGTGCCAGCAGCTCGACAGGGTACTATGGCTACACCTTC
CASSSTGYYGYTF
>TRBV2|.|12|TRBJ1-2|once
TGTGCCAGAAAGGGGGTTTCCAGGGGCTACACCTTC
CARKGVSRGYTF